This T cell receptor (beta chain) was obtained from a study of blood T cell repertoires in COVID-19. The trim removed 5 bases at V and 4 bases at J, leaving 17 bases unmatched. The CDR3 is 18 amino acids. The germline V gene has CDR1 SEHNR and CDR2 FQNEAQ (reference sequence). This table comes from immunoSEQ multiplex PCR, and its TCRdb copy is limited to in-frame clones, with some not included. The repertoire holds approximately 100,000 clones, with approximately 62% as singletons. The source of this sequence is an elderly man with acute or convalescent COVID-19. Sequenced sample: peripheral blood. The J gene is TRBJ2-3, the V gene TRBV7-9, with TRBD2 matching 8 bases. CDR3 loop: CASSRRPTGTSIADTQYF. The CDR3 DNA is TGTGCCAGCAGCAGACGTCCCACCGGGACTAGTATCGCAGATACGCAGTATTTT.